The sequence of this TCR beta chain was determined in a study of T cells in localized non-small cell lung cancer. CDR1 is MDHEN and CDR2 is SYDVKM in the germline V gene. The CDR3 totals 13 residues. V shed 5 bases and J shed 2 bases, with 9 bases lying between them. Comments on this clone: The antigen remains undetermined.

Study results and limitations: Greater blood T cell density accompanied longer overall survival.

The method was immunoSEQ multiplex PCR; TCRdb's version includes in-frame clones alone and lacks a portion of them. The sample lists 2,500 to 3,000 clones; approximately 28% were seen once. This receptor was obtained from a woman aged 35 to 70 with stage I lung adenocarcinoma. The V gene is TRBV28, the J gene TRBJ2-5, with D possibly TRBD2 on 6 matching bases. Sequencing used lung tumor tissue, obtained before any cancer treatment. CDR3 in amino acids: CASSVGLQETQYF. The CDR3 coding sequence is TGTGCCAGCAGTGTGGGACTGCAAGAGACCCAGTACTTC.